These 12 T cell receptor beta chains were all obtained from the same sample, sequenced in a study of cytomegalovirus exposure and HLA in healthy donors. The PCR ran on 60 Vbeta and 13 Jbeta primers. TCRdb's table, derived via immunoSEQ multiplex PCR, lists solely in-frame clones and lacks some. The table has 150,000 to 200,000 clones, around four fifths seen once; the top ten hold about 1.9%. Sequences were obtained from PBMCs. The receptors originated from a female donor in good health and CMV-seronegative.

This clone showed up just a few times. In DNA form, the CDR3 reads TGTGCCAGCAGCGTCTATGGGCAGGCCGACCTAAATGAAAAACTGTTTTTT. This translates into CASSVYGQADLNEKLFF. V and J are TRBV9 and TRBJ1-4; D is uncertain. Germline CDR1 is SGDLS and CDR2 is YYNGEE. The CDR3 runs 17 residues. With 2 bases removed from V and 5 bases from J, the gap between germline ends came to 19 bases. The variable domain in full, completed from reference TRBV9 and TRBJ1-4, reads DSGVTQTPKHLITATGQRVTLRCSPRSGDLSVYWYQQSLDQGLQFLIQYYNGEERAKGNILERFSAQQFPDLHSELNLSSLELGDSALYFCASSVYGQADLNEKLFFGSGTQLSVL.

The J gene is TRBJ2-1, the V gene TRBV7-9; TRBD2 matches at 8 bases. The J segment lost 0 bases and the V segment lost 1 base, leaving 8 bases of the junction unmatched. The germline V gene encodes CDR1 SEHNR and CDR2 FQNEAQ (reference sequence). The length of the CDR3 is 18 residues. DNA for the CDR3: TGTGCCAGCAGCTTAGTTGCGGGGGGTTCTAGCTCCTACAATGAGCAGTTCTTC. The encoded protein is CASSLVAGGSSSYNEQFF. The full variable domain, its missing parts supplied by reference TRBV7-9 and TRBJ2-1, is DTGVSQNPRHKITKRGQNVTFRCDPISEHNRLYWYRQTLGQGPEFLTYFQNEAQLEKSRLLSDRFSAERPKGSFSTLEIQRTEQGDSAMYLCASSLVAGGSSSYNEQFFGPGTRLTVL.

This chain's CDR3 is CASSEQGVVTEAFF. In nucleotides, the CDR3 is TGTGCCAGCAGTGAACAGGGTGTCGTCACTGAAGCTTTCTTT. This chain joins TRBV6-1 and TRBJ1-1, with D possibly matching TRBD1 (5 bases). With 2 bases removed from V and 4 bases from J, the gap between germline ends came to 11 bases. The CDR3 covers 14 residues. Germline lookup yields CDR1 MNHNS and CDR2 SASEGT.

This clone appeared once. J is TRBJ2-6 and V is TRBV19, with 7 bases matching TRBD1. Per germline, CDR1 LNHDA and CDR2 SQIVND (reference sequence). This CDR3 has 14 residues. The trim removed 8 bases at V and 4 bases at J, leaving 5 bases unmatched. Here the CDR3 reads CASRTGAGANVLTF. The CDR3 region has the DNA TGTGCCAGTCGTACAGGGGCCGGGGCCAACGTCCTGACTTTC.

The V and J genes are TRBV7-3 and TRBJ1-1; D is possibly TRBD1 (5 bases). V lost 1 base and J lost 5, with 11 bases in between. CDR3 length equals 14 residues. Germline lookup yields CDR1 SGHTA and CDR2 FQGTGA. In DNA, the CDR3 is TGTGCCAGCAGCTTAAACGGGGGATTGACTGAAGCTTTCTTT. This sequence encodes CASSLNGGLTEAFF.

The chain is built from TRBV30 and TRBJ1-6; 7 bases line up with TRBD1. This CDR3 is 16 amino acids long. Germline trimming cut 2 bases from V and 8 bases from J; bases unmatched to any gene: 12. Germline V CDR1 and CDR2: GTSNPN, SVGIG (reference sequence). CDR3 sequence reads: CAWSKKTGSRDSPLHF. The CDR3 bases are TGTGCCTGGAGTAAAAAGACAGGGTCTAGGGATTCACCCCTCCACTTT.

The rearrangement uses TRBV6-5 and TRBJ2-3; TRBD2 agrees at 10 bases. The V gene's germline CDR1 is MNHEY and CDR2 SVGAGI. This CDR3 region has 15 residues. After removal of 5 bases from V and 5 bases from J, the junction contained 7 bases not matched to a gene. This CDR3 reads CASSGGLAFVDTQYF. CDR3 DNA sequence: TGTGCCAGCAGTGGGGGACTAGCGTTCGTAGATACGCAGTATTTT.

The CDR3: CASSLEQGGKTGELFF. The CDR3 bases are TGTGCCAGCAGCTTGGAACAGGGGGGAAAAACCGGGGAGCTGTTTTTT. The chain combines TRBV5-4 with TRBJ2-2, with 8 nucleotides matching TRBD1. The germline CDR1 and CDR2 sequences are SGHNT and YYREEE (reference sequence). V dropped 0 bases and J dropped 5; count of bases not matched to a gene: 6. CDR3 length: 16 amino acids.

This clone was seen only a few times. This chain connects TRBV2 to TRBJ2-1, with 13 bases lining up with TRBD2. The CDR3 sequence is 16 residues long. Germline V gene sequence: CDR1 SNHLY, CDR2 FYNNEI. J gave up 1 base and V 5 bases, and 2 bases lay outside the gene matches. CDR3 nucleotides: TGTGCCAGCAGTTGGACTAGCGGGGGTTCCTACAATGAGCAGTTCTTC. Its protein product is CASSWTSGGSYNEQFF.

The V gene is TRBV5-1, the J gene TRBJ2-1; 11 positions agree with TRBD1. Losses at the gene ends were 0 bases for V and 6 bases for J; bases not matched to a gene: 8. Germline CDR1 is SGHRS and CDR2 is YFSETQ. CDR3 length: 17 residues. The CDR3 DNA reads TGCGCCAGCAGCTTGGAGGGTTTAGGACAGGGGGCCAATGAGCAGTTCTTC. This gives the protein CASSLEGLGQGANEQFF.

This chain uses TRBV7-9 with TRBJ1-6; 9 bases agree with TRBD1. The V segment lost 4 bases and the J segment 7 bases; nucleotides outside the gene matches: 5. The CDR3 runs to 15 residues. Germline V lookup: CDR1 SEHNR, CDR2 FQNEAQ (reference sequence). CDR3 nucleotide sequence: TGTGCCAGCAGCTCTCGGACAGGGGCGAATTCACCCCTCCACTTT. Protein sequence: CASSSRTGANSPLHF.

The CDR3 nucleotides read TGTGCCAGCAGCCCAGCACACGGACAGGGGGCCTACGAGCAGTACTTC. It is translated as CASSPAHGQGAYEQYF. The chain employs TRBV5-4 and TRBJ2-7; the match to TRBD1 covers 10 bases. V was clipped by 4 bases and J by 2 bases; unmatched bases: 9. CDR3 size: 16 residues. Germline V CDR1 and CDR2: SGHNT, YYREEE (reference sequence).